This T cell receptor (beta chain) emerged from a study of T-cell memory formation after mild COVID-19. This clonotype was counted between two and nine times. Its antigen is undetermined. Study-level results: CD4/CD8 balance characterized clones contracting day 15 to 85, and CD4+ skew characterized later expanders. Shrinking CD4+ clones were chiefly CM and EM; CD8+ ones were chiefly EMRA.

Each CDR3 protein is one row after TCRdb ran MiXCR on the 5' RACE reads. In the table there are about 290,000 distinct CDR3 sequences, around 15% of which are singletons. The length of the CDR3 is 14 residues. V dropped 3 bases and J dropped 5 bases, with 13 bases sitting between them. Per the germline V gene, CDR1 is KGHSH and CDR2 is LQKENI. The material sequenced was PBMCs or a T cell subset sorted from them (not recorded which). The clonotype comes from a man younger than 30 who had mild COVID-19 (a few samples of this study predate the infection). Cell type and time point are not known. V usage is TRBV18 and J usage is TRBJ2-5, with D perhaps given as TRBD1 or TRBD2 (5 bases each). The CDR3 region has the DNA TGTGCCAGCTCACCGAGTTCCGAGGGGGAGACCCAGTACTTC. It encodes CASSPSSEGETQYF.